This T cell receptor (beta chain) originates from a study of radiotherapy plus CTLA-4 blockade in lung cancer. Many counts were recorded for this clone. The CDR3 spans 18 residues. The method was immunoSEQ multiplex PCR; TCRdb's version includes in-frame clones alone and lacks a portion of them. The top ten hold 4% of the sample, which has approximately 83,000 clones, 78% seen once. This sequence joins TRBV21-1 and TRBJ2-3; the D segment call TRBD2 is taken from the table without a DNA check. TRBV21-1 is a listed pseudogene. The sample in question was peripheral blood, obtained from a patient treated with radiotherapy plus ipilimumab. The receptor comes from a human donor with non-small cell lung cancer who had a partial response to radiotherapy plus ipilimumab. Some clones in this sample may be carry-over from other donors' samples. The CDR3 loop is CASSKTAGESAHTDTQYF. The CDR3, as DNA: TGTGCCAGCAGCAAAACGGCGGGAGAAAGCGCGCACACAGATACGCAGTATTTT.